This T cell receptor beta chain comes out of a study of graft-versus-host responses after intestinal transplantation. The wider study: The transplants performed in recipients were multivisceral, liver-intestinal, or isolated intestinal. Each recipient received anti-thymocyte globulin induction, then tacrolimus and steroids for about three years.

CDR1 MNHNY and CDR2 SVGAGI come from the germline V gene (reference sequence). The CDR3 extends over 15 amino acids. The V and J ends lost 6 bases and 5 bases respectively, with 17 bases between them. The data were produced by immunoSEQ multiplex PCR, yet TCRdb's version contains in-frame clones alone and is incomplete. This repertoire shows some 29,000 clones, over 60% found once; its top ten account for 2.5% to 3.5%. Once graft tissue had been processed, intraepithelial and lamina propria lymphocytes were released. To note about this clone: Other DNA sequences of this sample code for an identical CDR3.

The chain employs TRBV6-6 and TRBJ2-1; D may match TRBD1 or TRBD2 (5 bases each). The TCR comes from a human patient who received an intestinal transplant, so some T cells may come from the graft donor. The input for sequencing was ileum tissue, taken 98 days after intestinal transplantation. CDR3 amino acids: CASSPSGGPNNEQFF. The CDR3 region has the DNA TGTGCCAGCAGCCCCTCTGGGGGTCCGAACAATGAGCAGTTCTTC.